This TCR beta chain was found in a study of T cell responses to AZD1222 COVID-19 vaccine. Study results and caveats: Among spike-specific TCRs, nearly half reportedly target unmutated variant regions.

Profiling relied on immunoSEQ multiplex PCR, and the TCRdb table lists in-frame clones only, not all of them. The table has 130,000 to 150,000 clones, around 88% seen once; the top ten hold roughly 3.5%. About this clone itself: Its matching antigen is unknown.

Per the germline V gene, CDR1 is GTSNPN and CDR2 is SVGIG (reference sequence). The CDR3 has 11 amino acids. V was trimmed by 2 bases and J by 10 bases, leaving 11 bases between them. Sample: peripheral blood, taken on day 0 of MenACWY control vaccination. The source is an adult in good health. This chain links TRBV30 with TRBJ1-1, with a weak D call TRBD1 (6 bases). CDR3 in DNA: TGTGCCTGGAGTCTCGGGGGCGCAGCTTTCTTT. This codes for CAWSLGGAAFF.